The 25 T cell receptor beta chains in this list originate from one sample, sequenced in a study of Graves' ophthalmopathy and Graves' hyperthyroidism. Amplified material comprised TCR beta CDR3 regions derived from RNA transcripts. The authors performed first-round RT-PCR with HTBI primers and then a second-round multiplex PCR. TCRdb reprocessed the multiplex PCR reads via MiXCR and lists one record per CDR3 protein. The table has 400,000 to 500,000 distinct CDR3 sequences, around a fifth seen once. Sequencing was carried out using peripheral blood. These receptors were obtained from a woman aged 18 to 35 with stable Graves' hyperthyroidism.

This clonotype was observed at least ten times. Here the CDR3 reads CASSADRGTETQYF. In DNA, the CDR3 is TGTGCCAGCAGTGCTGACAGGGGGACGGAGACCCAGTACTTC. The rearrangement uses TRBV6-1 and TRBJ2-5; 9 bases are a match to TRBD1. Germline V CDR1 and CDR2: MNHNS, SASEGT. V trimming: 4 bases; J trimming: 5 bases; junction bases outside the gene matches: 5. The CDR3 has 14 amino acids.

The V call is TRBV27, the J call TRBJ1-6; D possibly corresponds to TRBD1 (5 bases). Germline V gene data show CDR1 as MNHEY and CDR2 as SMNVEV (reference sequence). V lost 5 bases and J lost 9, with 8 bases in between. This CDR3 spans 12 amino acids. CDR3 nucleotides: TGTGCCAGCAGTACCGGGGGTTCACCCCTCCACTTT. It is translated as CASSTGGSPLHF.

This clonotype was counted at least ten times. V is TRBV20-1 and J is TRBJ1-2; D unresolved. This CDR3 region has 13 residues. Germline lookup yields CDR1 DFQATT and CDR2 SNEGSKA (reference sequence). Trimming left V 2 bases short and J 4 bases short, with 11 bases between. The CDR3 DNA sequence: TGCAGTGCTAGATCCCCAATCTCCTATGGCTACACCTTC. Translating gives CSARSPISYGYTF.

Comment on this clonotype: A much larger clonotype is one base distant, so this may be a read error. The rearrangement uses TRBV27 and TRBJ1-6; possible D gene TRBD1, 5 bases. The CDR3 loop spans 13 amino acids. Germline V gene data show CDR1 as MNHEY and CDR2 as SMNVEV (reference sequence). The CDR3 loop is CASRKGYNSHLHF. Written as DNA, the CDR3 is TGTGCCAGCAGGAAGGGGTACAATTCACACCTCCACTTT.

This clonotype was seen ten or more times. This sequence may be a read error, since a much larger clone differs from it by one base. The rearrangement links TRBV20-1 to TRBJ1-6; perhaps TRBD1 as D (5 bases). V lost 2 bases and J 9 bases, leaving 17 bases between the germline ends. The CDR3 runs to 15 residues. The germline CDR1 and CDR2 sequences are DFQATT and SNEGSKA (reference sequence). The CDR3 DNA reads as TGCAGTGCTAGACCCCAAGTAGGGGTAAGTTCACCCCTCCACTTT. This translates into CSARPQVGVSSPLHF.

This chain joins TRBV4-2 and TRBJ1-6, with 9 positions matching TRBD1. Looked up from germline, CDR1 is LGHNA and CDR2 is YNFKEQ. Losses at the gene ends were 2 bases for V and 6 bases for J; bases not matched to a gene: 8. This CDR3 is 17 amino acids long. In DNA form, the CDR3 reads TGTGCCAGCAGCCAACAACCGGGACAGGGATTTAATTCACCCCTCCACTTT. As protein: CASSQQPGQGFNSPLHF.

In this sample, this clonotype turned up many times. The V and J genes are TRBV20-1 and TRBJ2-5; 13 positions agree with TRBD2. The length of the CDR3 is 16 residues. Germline V gene sequence: CDR1 DFQATT, CDR2 SNEGSKA (reference sequence). The V and J ends lost 0 bases and 3 bases, in that order; junction bases with no gene match: 4. The DNA for the CDR3 is TGCAGTGCTAGAGATGGCGGACTAGCGGGAGAAGAGACCCAGTACTTC. Translating gives CSARDGGLAGEETQYF.

As to this clonotype: One junction end does not reproduce the germline sequence, and a read error may be involved. This chain joins TRBV6-1 and TRBJ1-1, with unresolved D. Germline V gene sequence: CDR1 MNHNS, CDR2 SASEGT. This CDR3 is built from 14 residues. Written as DNA, the CDR3 is TGTGCCAGCAGTGACCCCGACGGCGGAACTGAGGCTTTCTTT. Translated, it gives CASSDPDGGTEAFF.

This clonotype was found many times. V gene TRBV7-9 combines with J gene TRBJ1-1; D not resolved. In germline, CDR1 is SEHNR, CDR2 FQNEAQ (reference sequence). The CDR3 is made up of 13 amino acids. V dropped 0 bases and J dropped 8 bases, with 10 bases sitting between them. The CDR3 bases are TGTGCCAGCAGCTTAGCCCAGGCTAACGAAGCTTTCTTT. Encoded protein: CASSLAQANEAFF.

The J gene is TRBJ1-5, the V gene TRBV2; a possible D gene is TRBD1 (5 bases). The length of the CDR3 is 17 residues. With 6 bases removed from V and 3 bases from J, the gap between germline ends came to 21 bases. CDR1 is SNHLY, CDR2 FYNNEI, per germline. The CDR3 DNA sequence: TGTGCCAGCAGGCGAGACCCCAGGGAAAGGGCCAATCAGCCCCAGCATTTT. Residues: CASRRDPRERANQPQHF.

CDR3 sequence reads: CASLSTGTSGRTETQYF. CDR3 sequence (DNA): TGTGCCAGCCTCTCCACCGGGACTAGCGGGAGAACAGAGACCCAGTACTTC. The V call is TRBV12-3 or TRBV12-4, the J call TRBJ2-5, with 14 nucleotides matching TRBD2. The V and J ends lost 8 bases and 4 bases, in that order; junction bases with no gene match: 12. CDR3 length equals 17 residues.

In its sample, this clonotype was seen many times. J is TRBJ2-2 and V is TRBV6-2 or TRBV6-3; possibly TRBD1 for D (6 bases). Germline CDR1 is MNHEY and CDR2 is SVGEGT. CDR3 length: 15 residues. The V end lost 2 bases, the J end lost 6 bases, and 13 bases lay between the germline ends. The CDR3: CASSYQHWGPGELFF. The CDR3, as DNA: TGTGCCAGCAGTTACCAGCACTGGGGGCCCGGGGAGCTGTTTTTT.

This clonotype was picked up many times. The chain recombines TRBV6-2 or TRBV6-3 with TRBJ1-1; possibly TRBD1 for D (6 bases). Germline V gene lookup returns CDR1 MNHEY and CDR2 SVGEGT. V dropped 4 bases and J dropped 5 bases, with 11 bases sitting between them. This CDR3 contains 13 residues. The CDR3 reads CASSLQGWTEAFF. CDR3 bases: TGTGCCAGCAGTTTACAGGGTTGGACTGAAGCTTTCTTT.

This clonotype was recorded many times. The chain recombines TRBV30 with TRBJ1-6, with D tentatively TRBD1 (5 bases). CDR1 is GTSNPN, CDR2 SVGIG, per germline (reference sequence). The CDR3 consists of 13 residues. The germline V and J ends were trimmed by 4 bases and 4 bases, with 8 bases remaining between them. CDR3 bases: TGTGCCTGGAAGGACATTTATAATTCACCCCTCCACTTT. It translates to CAWKDIYNSPLHF.

Many counts were recorded for this clonotype. This CDR3 is CASSLVRPLTSQPQHF. For the CDR3, the DNA is TGTGCCAGCAGCTTAGTTAGGCCGCTAACCTCCCAGCCCCAGCATTTT. The chain carries TRBV11-2 and TRBJ1-5; D remains ambiguous. The CDR3 is made up of 16 amino acids. V lost 1 base and J lost 7, with 17 bases in between. CDR1 and CDR2 from the germline V gene are SGHAT and FQNNGV.

This clonotype was counted many times. The genes are TRBV7-3 and TRBJ1-3; D unresolved. The ends were cut back, 5 bases at V and 2 bases at J, with 7 bases in the middle. Germline V gives CDR1 SGHTA, CDR2 FQGTGA. The CDR3 totals 13 residues. CDR3 nucleotide sequence: TGTGCCAGCAGCCCAAATCCTGGAAACACCATATATTTT. It yields the protein CASSPNPGNTIYF. Variable domain in full (rest from reference TRBV7-3 and TRBJ1-3): GAGVSQTPSNKVTEKGKYVELRCDPISGHTALYWYRQSLGQGPEFLIYFQGTGAADDSGLPNDRFFAVRPEGSVSTLKIQRTERGDSAVYLCASSPNPGNTIYFGEGSWLTVV.

Of note for this clonotype: A much larger clone lies a single base off, so this may be a read error. No conserved phenylalanine or tryptophan ends this CDR3, so it is likely a read error. The chain couples TRBV12-3 or TRBV12-4 to TRBJ2-4; D gene uncertain. The CDR3 covers 12 residues. V lost 3 bases to trimming and J lost 12 bases, with 12 bases between them. The CDR3 here is CASSLRESHQYL. The CDR3 DNA is TGTGCCAGCAGTTTGCGCGAGTCACATCAGTACTTA.

Comment on this clonotype: In this CDR3 the conserved last residue, phenylalanine or tryptophan, is missing, so a read error is likely. The chain combines TRBV20-1 with TRBJ1-1, with TRBD1 matching over 10 bases. V shed 3 bases and J 3 bases; nucleotides not matched to a gene: 1. The CDR3 loop spans 13 amino acids. CDR1 is DFQATT, CDR2 SNEGSKA, per germline (reference sequence). The CDR3 loop reads CSARTGGHTEAFV. In nucleotides, the CDR3 is TGCAGTGCTAGGACAGGGGGCCACACTGAAGCTTTCGTT.

This clonotype was counted ten times or more. The chain links TRBV6-5 to TRBJ2-2, with D possibly TRBD1 on 6 matching bases. Per germline, CDR1 MNHEY and CDR2 SVGAGI. V was cut by 1 base and J by 1 base, with 7 bases left in between. The CDR3 totals 15 residues. The CDR3 coding sequence is TGTGCCAGCAGTTACTGGACAGAGAACACCGGGGAGCTGTTTTTT. Translated: CASSYWTENTGELFF.

Turning to this clonotype: The CDR3 carries no conserved terminal phenylalanine or tryptophan, so it likely arises from a read error. V and J are TRBV20-1 and TRBJ2-7; maybe TRBD1 (6 bases). This CDR3 is 15 amino acids long. V was pared by 3 bases and J by 6 bases, with 21 bases between. Germline-derived CDR1 and CDR2 are DFQATT and SNEGSKA (reference sequence). CDR3 coding DNA: TGCAGTGCTAGCACCAGCACAGGGACATCCATCGAGCAGTACTAC. The encoded protein is CSASTSTGTSIEQYY.

This sequence joins TRBV6-1 and TRBJ1-1, with D unresolved. The ends were cut back, 6 bases at V and 4 bases at J, with 9 bases in the middle. The CDR3 loop spans 12 amino acids. The germline V gene encodes CDR1 MNHNS and CDR2 SASEGT. CDR3 amino acids: CASRGWSTEAFF. Written as DNA, the CDR3 is TGTGCCAGCAGAGGGTGGAGCACTGAAGCTTTCTTT.

This clonotype was detected many times. This chain links TRBV7-2 with TRBJ2-7, with 7 bases lining up with TRBD1. V lost 0 bases to trimming and J lost 4 bases; unmatched junction nucleotides: 9. Germline CDR1 and CDR2: SGHTA and FQGNSA. CDR3 length equals 16 residues. CDR3 bases: TGTGCCAGCAGCTTAGCTAGTCGGCAGGGGGTTTACGAGCAGTACTTC. This gives the protein CASSLASRQGVYEQYF.

This clonotype was picked up many times. J is TRBJ1-5 and V is TRBV7-2; 7 bases are a match to TRBD1. CDR1 is SGHTA, CDR2 FQGNSA, per germline. V gave up 6 bases and J gave up 0 bases; unmatched junction bases: 17. The CDR3 covers 19 residues. CDR3 loop: CASSGSRSGGRFSNQPQHF. The CDR3 DNA follows: TGTGCCAGCAGTGGATCCCGGTCAGGGGGAAGGTTTAGCAATCAGCCCCAGCATTTT. The full variable domain, in which reference TRBV7-2 and TRBJ1-5 provide the parts outside the CDR3, is GAGVSQSPSNKVTEKGKDVELRCDPISGHTALYWYRQSLGQGLEFLIYFQGNSAPDKSGLPSDRFSAERTGGSVSTLTIQRTQQEDSAVYLCASSGSRSGGRFSNQPQHFGDGTRLSIL.

The sample holds many counts of this clonotype. The chain employs TRBV20-1 and TRBJ2-7; D ambiguous. V was pared by 5 bases and J by 2 bases, with 10 bases between. CDR3 length equals 12 residues. Germline CDR1 and CDR2: DFQATT and SNEGSKA (reference sequence). CDR3 sequence (DNA): TGCAGTGCTTCCCCTGACGCCTACGAGCAGTACTTC. It encodes CSASPDAYEQYF.

There are many counts of this clonotype. This rearrangement joins TRBV11-2 to TRBJ2-7; D gene unclear. CDR1 and CDR2 (germline): SGHAT, FQNNGV. With 5 bases removed from V and 3 bases from J, the gap between germline ends came to 17 bases. The CDR3 runs 15 residues. CDR3 sequence (DNA): TGTGCCAGCAGCCTCTCAAAGGGTTTTCTCTACGAGCAGTACTTC. Protein: CASSLSKGFLYEQYF.